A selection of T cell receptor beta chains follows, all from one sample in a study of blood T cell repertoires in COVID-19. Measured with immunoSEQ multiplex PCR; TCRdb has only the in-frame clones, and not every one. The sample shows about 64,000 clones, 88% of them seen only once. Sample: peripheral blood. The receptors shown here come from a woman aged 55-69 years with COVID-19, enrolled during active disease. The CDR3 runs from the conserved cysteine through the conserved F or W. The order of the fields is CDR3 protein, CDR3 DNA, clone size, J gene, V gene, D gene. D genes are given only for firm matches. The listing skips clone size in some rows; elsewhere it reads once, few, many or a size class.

CDR3 protein: CASSSDRWPHYEQYF
CDR3 DNA: TGCGCCAGCAGTTCGGACAGGTGGCCCCACTACGAGCAGTACTTC
clone size: .
J gene: TRBJ2-7
V gene: TRBV10-1
D gene: TRBD1

CDR3 protein: CASSFLHRAGNTIYF
CDR3 DNA: TGTGCCAGCAGTTTTCTTCACAGGGCCGGAAACACCATATATTTT
clone size: .
J gene: TRBJ1-3
V gene: TRBV28
D gene: .

CDR3 protein: CASSQGGLAGSGKTQYF
CDR3 DNA: TGCGCCAGCAGCCAAGGGGGTCTAGCGGGGAGCGGAAAGACCCAGTACTTC
clone size: .
J gene: TRBJ2-5
V gene: TRBV4-1
D gene: TRBD2

CDR3 protein: CASSSRTTNQPQHF
CDR3 DNA: TGTGCCAGCAGCTCCCGGACAACTAATCAGCCCCAGCATTTT
clone size: .
J gene: TRBJ1-5
V gene: TRBV7-9
D gene: .

CDR3 protein: CASSAGFASNEKLFF
CDR3 DNA: TGTGCCAGCAGCGCAGGGTTCGCTTCTAATGAAAAACTGTTTTTT
clone size: .
J gene: TRBJ1-4
V gene: TRBV28
D gene: .

CDR3 protein: CAISEAGRRLAYEQYF
CDR3 DNA: TGTGCCATCAGTGAGGCGGGGAGGAGGCTCGCCTACGAGCAGTACTTC
clone size: .
J gene: TRBJ2-7
V gene: TRBV10-3
D gene: .

CDR3 protein: CASSLRLAGGNEQFF
CDR3 DNA: TGTGCCAGCAGCCTACGTTTAGCGGGAGGCAATGAGCAGTTCTTC
clone size: .
J gene: TRBJ2-1
V gene: TRBV7-9
D gene: TRBD2

CDR3 protein: CATSRTGGPTLNQPQHF
CDR3 DNA: TGTGCCACCAGCCGGACAGGGGGCCCCACCCTGAATCAGCCCCAGCATTTT
clone size: .
J gene: TRBJ1-5
V gene: TRBV15
D gene: TRBD1

CDR3 protein: CASSLRGQGPYNEQFF
CDR3 DNA: TGTGCCAGCAGCCTGAGGGGACAGGGACCGTACAATGAGCAGTTCTTC
clone size: .
J gene: TRBJ2-1
V gene: TRBV5-8
D gene: TRBD1

CDR3 protein: CASTQGTVSYNEQFF
CDR3 DNA: TGTGCCAGCACCCAAGGGACAGTCTCCTACAATGAGCAGTTCTTC
clone size: .
J gene: TRBJ2-1
V gene: TRBV6-1
D gene: TRBD1

CDR3 protein: CASRGQADYGYTF
CDR3 DNA: TGTGCTAGCAGGGGTCAGGCTGACTATGGCTACACCTTC
clone size: once
J gene: TRBJ1-2
V gene: TRBV7-8
D gene: .

CDR3 protein: CASSPSLDMNTEAFF
CDR3 DNA: TGCGCCAGCAGCCCCTCCCTGGACATGAACACTGAAGCTTTCTTT
clone size: .
J gene: TRBJ1-1
V gene: TRBV4-3
D gene: .

CDR3 protein: CASSQGTGAGNSPLHF
CDR3 DNA: TGTGCCAGCAGCCAAGGGACAGGGGCGGGGAATTCACCCCTCCACTTT
clone size: .
J gene: TRBJ1-6
V gene: TRBV4-2
D gene: TRBD1

CDR3 protein: CASSAGGMDEKLFF
CDR3 DNA: TGTGCCAGCAGTGCAGGGGGCATGGATGAAAAACTGTTTTTT
clone size: .
J gene: TRBJ1-4
V gene: TRBV2
D gene: TRBD1

CDR3 protein: CASSLLGGGTQYF
CDR3 DNA: TGTGCCAGCAGTTTATTAGGCGGGGGAACGCAGTATTTT
clone size: .
J gene: TRBJ2-3
V gene: TRBV28
D gene: TRBD2

CDR3 protein: CASSMTWGSEGNYGYTF
CDR3 DNA: TGTGCCAGTAGTATGACCTGGGGGTCGGAGGGAAACTATGGCTACACCTTC
clone size: .
J gene: TRBJ1-2
V gene: TRBV19
D gene: .

CDR3 protein: CASSLAKAGPTSGTYEQYF
CDR3 DNA: TGTGCCAGCAGCTTAGCTAAGGCGGGGCCCACTAGCGGAACCTACGAGCAGTACTTC
clone size: .
J gene: TRBJ2-7
V gene: TRBV7-8
D gene: TRBD2

CDR3 protein: CASSLSPVQETQYF
CDR3 DNA: TGCGCCAGCAGCTTGAGTCCGGTCCAAGAGACCCAGTACTTC
clone size: once
J gene: TRBJ2-5
V gene: TRBV5-1
D gene: .

CDR3 protein: CASKPGGGNTIYF
CDR3 DNA: TGTGCCAGCAAGCCTGGTGGTGGAAACACCATATATTTT
clone size: once
J gene: TRBJ1-3
V gene: TRBV6-5
D gene: .

CDR3 protein: CASSYGQLYEQYF
CDR3 DNA: TGTGCCAGCAGTTACGGGCAGCTCTACGAGCAGTACTTC
clone size: .
J gene: TRBJ2-7
V gene: TRBV6-5
D gene: .

CDR3 protein: CASSLSGVGEQFF
CDR3 DNA: TGTGCCAGCAGCTTGAGCGGGGTTGGTGAGCAGTTCTTC
clone size: .
J gene: TRBJ2-1
V gene: TRBV5-4
D gene: TRBD2

CDR3 protein: CASSEGGSTDTQYF
CDR3 DNA: TGTGCCAGCAGTGAAGGAGGGAGCACAGATACGCAGTATTTT
clone size: .
J gene: TRBJ2-3
V gene: TRBV6-1
D gene: .

CDR3 protein: CASSMASYNEQFF
CDR3 DNA: TGTGCCAGTAGTATGGCCTCCTACAATGAGCAGTTCTTC
clone size: .
J gene: TRBJ2-1
V gene: TRBV19
D gene: .

CDR3 protein: CAWSVDTSGLGELFF
CDR3 DNA: TGTGCCTGGAGCGTGGATACTAGCGGGCTAGGGGAGCTGTTTTTT
clone size: .
J gene: TRBJ2-2
V gene: TRBV30
D gene: TRBD2

CDR3 protein: CSAVSSGQETQYF
CDR3 DNA: TGCAGCGCCGTCAGTAGCGGCCAAGAGACCCAGTACTTC
clone size: .
J gene: TRBJ2-5
V gene: TRBV29-1
D gene: .

CDR3 protein: CASSHPAGASTGELFF
CDR3 DNA: TGTGCCAGCAGTCACCCAGCGGGAGCCTCGACCGGGGAGCTGTTTTTT
clone size: .
J gene: TRBJ2-2
V gene: TRBV6-2/TRBV6-3
D gene: TRBD2

CDR3 protein: CASSASGGVAYNEQFF
CDR3 DNA: TGTGCCAGCAGCGCCTCCGGGGGAGTGGCCTACAATGAGCAGTTCTTC
clone size: .
J gene: TRBJ2-1
V gene: TRBV9
D gene: .

CDR3 protein: CASRLLLDYGYTF
CDR3 DNA: TGTGCCAGCAGGCTACTATTGGACTATGGCTACACCTTC
clone size: .
J gene: TRBJ1-2
V gene: TRBV6-5
D gene: .

CDR3 protein: CASMISAGNQPQHF
CDR3 DNA: TGTGCCAGCATGATTAGTGCAGGTAATCAGCCCCAGCATTTT
clone size: .
J gene: TRBJ1-5
V gene: TRBV28
D gene: .

CDR3 protein: CAISEPSLGGEKLFF
CDR3 DNA: TGTGCCATCAGTGAGCCCAGCTTGGGAGGGGAAAAACTGTTTTTT
clone size: .
J gene: TRBJ1-4
V gene: TRBV10-3
D gene: .

CDR3 protein: CASSVNGYWGYTF
CDR3 DNA: TGTGCCAGCAGCGTAAACGGGTACTGGGGCTACACCTTC
clone size: .
J gene: TRBJ1-2
V gene: TRBV9
D gene: .

CDR3 protein: CASSGGFNEKLFF
CDR3 DNA: TGTGCCAGCTCAGGGGGATTTAATGAAAAACTGTTTTTT
clone size: .
J gene: TRBJ1-4
V gene: TRBV5-6
D gene: TRBD1

CDR3 protein: CASSQGHSRTGVQETQYF
CDR3 DNA: TGCGCCAGCAGCCAAGGCCACTCACGGACAGGGGTGCAAGAGACCCAGTACTTC
clone size: .
J gene: TRBJ2-5
V gene: TRBV4-3
D gene: TRBD1

CDR3 protein: CASRRTTSGGIGELFF
CDR3 DNA: TGTGCCAGCAGGCGCACGACTAGCGGGGGAATCGGGGAGCTGTTTTTT
clone size: once
J gene: TRBJ2-2
V gene: TRBV7-8
D gene: TRBD2

CDR3 protein: CASSLGSGSNYGYTF
CDR3 DNA: TGTGCCAGCAGTTTAGGGTCAGGCAGCAACTATGGCTACACCTTC
clone size: .
J gene: TRBJ1-2
V gene: TRBV28
D gene: .

CDR3 protein: CSVEGGLGEYGYTF
CDR3 DNA: TGCAGCGTTGAGGGGGGGTTGGGCGAATATGGCTACACCTTC
clone size: .
J gene: TRBJ1-2
V gene: TRBV29-1
D gene: .

CDR3 protein: CASALGQSGNTIYF
CDR3 DNA: TGTGCCAGCGCCCTTGGTCAGTCCGGAAACACCATATATTTT
clone size: .
J gene: TRBJ1-3
V gene: TRBV28
D gene: .

CDR3 protein: CASSFGDVYTF
CDR3 DNA: TGTGCCAGCAGTTTCGGGGATGTCTACACCTTC
clone size: .
J gene: TRBJ1-2
V gene: TRBV12-3/TRBV12-4
D gene: .

CDR3 protein: CASSFGPPGGERNEQFF
CDR3 DNA: TGCGCCAGCAGCTTTGGACCCCCAGGGGGCGAGAGGAATGAGCAGTTCTTC
clone size: .
J gene: TRBJ2-1
V gene: TRBV4-1
D gene: TRBD1

CDR3 protein: CASSPNTDTQYF
CDR3 DNA: TGTGCCAGCAGCCCCAACACAGATACGCAGTATTTT
clone size: .
J gene: TRBJ2-3
V gene: TRBV5-6
D gene: .

CDR3 protein: CASSLTRTAYNSPLHF
CDR3 DNA: TGTGCCAGCAGCTTAACCCGGACAGCTTATAATTCACCCCTCCACTTT
clone size: .
J gene: TRBJ1-6
V gene: TRBV7-2
D gene: .

CDR3 protein: CASSIDRAGNTIYF
CDR3 DNA: TGTGCCAGCAGTATCGACAGGGCCGGAAACACCATATATTTT
clone size: .
J gene: TRBJ1-3
V gene: TRBV28
D gene: TRBD1

CDR3 protein: CASRPGLGGTDTQYF
CDR3 DNA: TGTGCCAGCAGACCGGGACTAGGGGGAACAGATACGCAGTATTTT
clone size: .
J gene: TRBJ2-3
V gene: TRBV6-6
D gene: TRBD2

CDR3 protein: CASSLSGQLFSSYNSPLHF
CDR3 DNA: TGTGCCAGCAGCTTGTCGGGACAGTTGTTTAGCTCCTATAATTCACCCCTCCACTTT
clone size: .
J gene: TRBJ1-6
V gene: TRBV28
D gene: TRBD1

CDR3 protein: CASRDLGGLDGYTF
CDR3 DNA: TGCGCCAGCAGAGATTTGGGGGGTCTGGACGGCTACACCTTC
clone size: .
J gene: TRBJ1-2
V gene: TRBV4-1
D gene: .

CDR3 protein: CASRATPGGEKLFF
CDR3 DNA: TGTGCCAGCAGGGCGACTCCAGGGGGTGAAAAACTGTTTTTT
clone size: .
J gene: TRBJ1-4
V gene: TRBV2
D gene: TRBD1

CDR3 protein: CAWSATSGPYEQYF
CDR3 DNA: TGTGCCTGGAGTGCGACTAGCGGGCCCTACGAGCAGTACTTC
clone size: .
J gene: TRBJ2-7
V gene: TRBV30
D gene: TRBD2

CDR3 protein: CASSSRQGPYEQYF
CDR3 DNA: TGCGCCAGCAGCTCCCGACAGGGACCCTACGAGCAGTACTTC
clone size: .
J gene: TRBJ2-7
V gene: TRBV5-1
D gene: TRBD1

CDR3 protein: CASSFLGSGGYEQYF
CDR3 DNA: TGTGCCAGCAGCTTTTTGGGTAGCGGGGGTTACGAGCAGTACTTC
clone size: .
J gene: TRBJ2-7
V gene: TRBV11-3
D gene: TRBD2

CDR3 protein: CASSPRTGGGYEQYF
CDR3 DNA: TGTGCCAGCAGCCCCCGGACAGGGGGCGGCTACGAGCAGTACTTC
clone size: once
J gene: TRBJ2-7
V gene: TRBV7-8
D gene: TRBD1

CDR3 protein: CASSLGENTEAFF
CDR3 DNA: TGTGCCAGCAGCTTAGGAGAGAACACTGAAGCTTTCTTT
clone size: .
J gene: TRBJ1-1
V gene: TRBV11-2
D gene: .

CDR3 protein: CASSMWGGDGYTF
CDR3 DNA: TGTGCCAGTAGTATGTGGGGGGGTGATGGCTACACCTTC
clone size: once
J gene: TRBJ1-2
V gene: TRBV19
D gene: .

CDR3 protein: CASSLVTGNTEAFF
CDR3 DNA: TGTGCCAGTAGCTTAGTCACAGGGAACACTGAAGCTTTCTTT
clone size: once
J gene: TRBJ1-1
V gene: TRBV11-2
D gene: .

CDR3 protein: CASSYGVDSAPLHF
CDR3 DNA: TGTGCCAGCAGTTACGGGGTGGACAGCGCACCCCTCCACTTT
clone size: .
J gene: TRBJ1-6
V gene: TRBV6-5
D gene: .

CDR3 protein: CASSEEAVGNSPLHF
CDR3 DNA: TGTGCCAGCTCGGAGGAAGCCGTTGGGAATTCACCCCTCCACTTT
clone size: .
J gene: TRBJ1-6
V gene: TRBV18
D gene: .

CDR3 protein: CASSSGTVYEQYF
CDR3 DNA: TGTGCCAGCAGCTCCGGGACAGTCTACGAGCAGTACTTC
clone size: .
J gene: TRBJ2-7
V gene: TRBV7-9
D gene: TRBD1

CDR3 protein: CASSLYRATNEKLFF
CDR3 DNA: TGTGCCAGCAGCCTATACAGGGCAACTAATGAAAAACTGTTTTTT
clone size: once
J gene: TRBJ1-4
V gene: TRBV7-2
D gene: .

CDR3 protein: CSVELAHTDTQYF
CDR3 DNA: TGCAGCGTTGAGTTGGCACACACAGATACGCAGTATTTT
clone size: .
J gene: TRBJ2-3
V gene: TRBV29-1
D gene: .

CDR3 protein: CASSPLGGLTEAFF
CDR3 DNA: TGTGCCAGCTCACCGTTGGGGGGGCTGACTGAAGCTTTCTTT
clone size: .
J gene: TRBJ1-1
V gene: TRBV18
D gene: .

CDR3 protein: CASRGTSATDTQYF
CDR3 DNA: TGTGCCAGCAGGGGGACTAGCGCCACAGATACGCAGTATTTT
clone size: .
J gene: TRBJ2-3
V gene: TRBV2
D gene: TRBD2